This T cell receptor beta chain was captured by sequencing in a study of blood T cell repertoires in COVID-19. About the study: Some COVID-19 samples were acute and others convalescent; all came from the United States, Italy and Spain. Sources were T cells, B-cell-depleted T cells, or PBMCs; the material itself was cDNA or gDNA.

CDR1 is ENHRY, CDR2 SYGVKD, per germline. The V gene end was trimmed by 7 bases and the J gene end by 5 bases; junction bases not matched to a gene: 9. This CDR3 contains 14 residues. In the authors' methods: Reference gene primer amplification gave nucleated cell count estimates. The repertoire was sequenced with immunoSEQ multiplex PCR; TCRdb's copy has only in-frame clones and lacks some. The V and J calls and clone size come from that table; D and trimming were worked out from the DNA. The sample records 240,000 or so clones, around 90% being singletons. The chain couples TRBV10-3 to TRBJ2-7, with 9 bases lining up with TRBD2. Sequencing was done on a sample of peripheral blood. The sequence was collected from a woman aged 35 to 49 who had recovered from COVID-19. CDR3 loop: CAIKGAGGVHEQYF. The CDR3 DNA reads TGTGCCATCAAAGGGGCGGGAGGGGTCCACGAGCAGTACTTC.